The 24 T cell receptor beta chains below all came from one sample that was sequenced in a study of graft-versus-host responses after intestinal transplantation. The assay was immunoSEQ multiplex PCR, and TCRdb's table has in-frame clones only and misses some. The sample gives around 97,000 clones, 91% of which show up once; around 0.2% is in the top ten. These receptors have no known antigen. The specimen comprised unstimulated CD4+ T cells sorted from spleen or lymph node cells, sampled before transplant. These receptors were obtained from a human donor who was the organ donor for an intestinal transplant.

This clone was counted a few times. The J gene is TRBJ2-2, the V gene TRBV9; TRBD1 might be the D (5 bases). The CDR3 spans 15 residues. The V gene lost 0 bases and the J gene lost 7 bases, with 13 bases spanning the gap. Germline V gives CDR1 SGDLS, CDR2 YYNGEE. For the CDR3, the DNA is TGTGCCAGCAGCGTAGAGTCAGGGAATTTCGGGGAGCTGTTTTTT. Its translation is CASSVESGNFGELFF. The whole variable domain, remainder taken from reference TRBV9 and TRBJ2-2, is DSGVTQTPKHLITATGQRVTLRCSPRSGDLSVYWYQQSLDQGLQFLIQYYNGEERAKGNILERFSAQQFPDLHSELNLSSLELGDSALYFCASSVESGNFGELFFGEGSRLTVL.

The chain couples TRBV25-1 to TRBJ2-6, with 7 bases that match TRBD1. Germline V gives CDR1 MGHDK, CDR2 SYGVNS. The V segment lost 6 bases and the J segment 0 bases; nucleotides outside the gene matches: 5. This CDR3 is built from 16 residues. CDR3: CASRGTAISGANVLTF. CDR3 in DNA: TGTGCCAGCAGAGGGACAGCCATCTCTGGGGCCAACGTCCTGACTTTC.

This chain joins TRBV4-1 and TRBJ2-3; no clear D gene. The V gene lost 4 bases and the J gene lost 10 bases, with 12 bases spanning the gap. Germline V lookup: CDR1 MGHRA, CDR2 YSYEKL. The CDR3 sequence is 12 residues long. CDR3 bases: TGCGCCAGCAGCCCTCCAAGCTTCGCGCAGTATTTT. Protein sequence: CASSPPSFAQYF.

J is TRBJ2-7 and V is TRBV5-5; tentatively, D is TRBD2 (6 bases). Trimming pared 3 bases from V and 7 bases from J, leaving 23 bases between. CDR3 length: 16 amino acids. CDR1 SGHKS and CDR2 YYEKEE come from the germline V gene (reference sequence). This CDR3 reads CASSSQMGLPSGEQYF. In DNA, the CDR3 is TGTGCCAGCAGCTCCCAAATGGGACTCCCAAGTGGGGAGCAGTACTTC.

The genes are TRBV6-5 and TRBJ2-1; D unresolved. Trimming removed 0 bases at V and 8 bases at J, with 11 bases between. Per the germline V gene, CDR1 is MNHEY and CDR2 is SVGAGI. The CDR3 has 14 amino acids. CDR3 coding DNA: TGTGCCAGCAGTTACTCCCCCCCCAGCGATGAGCAGTTCTTC. It codes for CASSYSPPSDEQFF.

The CDR3 DNA follows: TGTGCCTGGGCAGGGGGCAACTCCGGGGAGCTGTTTTTT. Its protein is CAWAGGNSGELFF. The rearrangement joins TRBV30 to TRBJ2-2; TRBD1 matches at 8 bases. V dropped 5 bases and J dropped 6; count of bases not matched to a gene: 5. The CDR3 sequence is 13 residues long. Germline CDR1 is GTSNPN and CDR2 is SVGIG (reference sequence).

The J gene is TRBJ1-5, the V gene TRBV28; maybe TRBD1 (5 bases). The ends were cut back, 7 bases at V and 1 base at J, with 11 bases in the middle. This CDR3 is built from 14 residues. Per the germline V gene, CDR1 is MDHEN and CDR2 is SYDVKM. DNA of the CDR3: TGTGCCAGCAAAATGTCAGGGAGCAATCAGCCCCAGCATTTT. Translation gives CASKMSGSNQPQHF.

This clone appeared a few times. The gene calls are TRBV7-2 and TRBJ1-2; 9 nucleotides match TRBD1. Germline lookup yields CDR1 SGHTA and CDR2 FQGNSA. The CDR3 has 13 amino acids. J lost 8 bases, V lost 5 bases, and 6 bases had no gene match. The chain's CDR3 is CASSRDRVRGYTF. As DNA, the CDR3 is TGTGCCAGCAGCCGGGACAGGGTACGCGGCTACACCTTC.

The V call is TRBV19, the J call TRBJ2-3, with D hard to call. V lost 6 bases and J lost 2, with 15 bases in between. The length of the CDR3 is 15 residues. CDR1 and CDR2 from the germline V gene are LNHDA and SQIVND (reference sequence). The DNA of the CDR3 is TGTGCCAGTAGGCCCCAGGTCCGGTTCACAGATACGCAGTATTTT. Its protein is CASRPQVRFTDTQYF.

This sequence joins TRBV19 and TRBJ2-7, with D hard to call. Trimming shortened V by 1 base and J by 3 bases, and 13 bases separated the two germline ends. The germline gives CDR1 LNHDA, CDR2 SQIVND (reference sequence). The CDR3 has 15 residues. The CDR3 loop reads CASSIADSAIYEQYF. In DNA, the CDR3 is TGTGCCAGTAGTATAGCCGACTCGGCGATCTACGAGCAGTACTTC.

This clone showed up just once. The chain couples TRBV18 to TRBJ2-5, with 9 positions matching TRBD1. CDR3 length: 15 amino acids. Trimming took 6 bases from V and 5 from J; bases not matched to a gene: 10. Germline values: CDR1 KGHSH, CDR2 LQKENI. This CDR3 is CASSPGQGRLETQYF. For the CDR3, the DNA is TGTGCCAGCTCCCCCGGACAGGGGAGGTTGGAGACCCAGTACTTC.

This rearrangement joins TRBV5-1 to TRBJ1-1, with TRBD1 matching 7 bases. Germline CDR1 and CDR2: SGHRS and YFSETQ. J gave up 9 bases and V 5 bases, and 10 bases lay outside the gene matches. This CDR3 spans 13 amino acids. The CDR3 loop reads CASSSEGDSQAFF. In DNA, the CDR3 is TGCGCCAGCAGTTCGGAGGGGGACAGCCAAGCTTTCTTT.

The chain links TRBV18 to TRBJ1-4, with no clear D. CDR1 and CDR2 (germline): KGHSH, LQKENI. With 3 bases removed from V and 4 bases from J, the gap between germline ends came to 9 bases. CDR3 length equals 14 residues. In DNA, the CDR3 is TGTGCCAGCTCACCCGTGGGCAATAATGAAAAACTGTTTTTT. Translating it yields CASSPVGNNEKLFF.

The chain is built from TRBV4-1 and TRBJ1-2; D remains unclear. Trimming left V 0 bases short and J 3 bases short, with 8 bases between. Germline values: CDR1 MGHRA, CDR2 YSYEKL. The CDR3 is 14 amino acids. As DNA, the CDR3 is TGCGCCAGCAGCCAAGACGGGGTCGACTATGGCTACACCTTC. This sequence encodes CASSQDGVDYGYTF.

The rearrangement links TRBV7-2 to TRBJ1-6; TRBD1 matches at 7 bases. Looked up from germline, CDR1 is SGHTA and CDR2 is FQGNSA. This CDR3 comprises 16 residues. V shed 5 bases and J 2 bases; nucleotides not matched to a gene: 6. CDR3: CASSPRQGPYNSPLHF. The CDR3 coding sequence is TGTGCCAGCAGCCCACGACAGGGACCCTATAATTCACCCCTCCACTTT.

This chain uses TRBV18 with TRBJ2-7, with D maybe TRBD2 (6 bases). Trimming cost V 3 bases and J 3 bases, with 9 bases left between them. CDR1 is KGHSH, CDR2 LQKENI, per germline. CDR3 length equals 13 residues. CDR3 residues: CASSPQGLYEQYF. The CDR3 DNA reads TGTGCCAGCTCACCGCAGGGACTCTACGAGCAGTACTTC. Full variable domain (rest looked up from reference TRBV18 and TRBJ2-7): NAGVMQNPRHLVRRRGQEARLRCSPMKGHSHVYWYRQLPEEGLKFMVYLQKENIIDESGMPKERFSAEFPKEGPSILRIQQVVRGDSAAYFCASSPQGLYEQYFGPGTRLTVT.

This clone has more than one count but fewer than ten. The CDR3 bases are TGTGCCAGCAGTTCAGACAGGGGTTCGGAAAAACTGTTTTTT. It codes for CASSSDRGSEKLFF. V is TRBV7-8 and J is TRBJ1-4; the match to TRBD1 covers 8 bases. Germline V gene lookup returns CDR1 SGHVS and CDR2 FQNEAQ. The ends lost 6 bases at V and 8 bases at J; junction bases unmatched: 8. The CDR3 totals 14 residues.

The chain links TRBV7-8 to TRBJ2-5; TRBD1 matches at 8 bases. Germline CDR1 SGHVS, CDR2 FQNEAQ. V was pared by 1 base and J by 5 bases, with 9 bases of the junction left unmatched. The CDR3 length is 16 residues. CDR3 amino acids: CASSLGTGFIWETQYF. DNA for the CDR3: TGTGCCAGCAGCTTAGGGACAGGGTTTATTTGGGAGACCCAGTACTTC.

The chain carries TRBV7-2 and TRBJ2-5; no clear D. The CDR3 extends over 14 amino acids. Germline loops: CDR1 SGHTA, CDR2 FQGNSA. Trimming removed 0 bases from V and 5 bases from J, with 10 bases in between. CDR3 amino acids: CASSLAGRKETQYF. The CDR3 nucleotides are TGTGCCAGCAGCTTAGCCGGCAGGAAGGAGACCCAGTACTTC.

V gene TRBV6-1 combines with J gene TRBJ2-1; 8 positions match TRBD2. CDR1 is MNHNS and CDR2 is SASEGT in the germline V gene. V lost 5 bases and J lost 6; bases outside the gene matches: 9. This CDR3 contains 15 residues. CDR3 sequence: CASSLLAGGGNEQFF. In DNA, the CDR3 is TGTGCCAGCAGTCTCCTCGCGGGGGGTGGCAATGAGCAGTTCTTC.

J is TRBJ2-1 and V is TRBV5-1, with TRBD1 matching 8 bases. The ends lost 5 bases at V and 8 bases at J; junction bases unmatched: 9. The CDR3 is 14 amino acids. Germline V gene data show CDR1 as SGHRS and CDR2 as YFSETQ. CDR3 in amino acids: CASSLTGVYDEQFF. In DNA, the CDR3 is TGCGCCAGCAGTTTGACAGGGGTATACGATGAGCAGTTCTTC.

The genes are TRBV10-3 and TRBJ2-3; TRBD2 agrees at 8 bases. Germline CDR1 and CDR2: ENHRY and SYGVKD. J lost 4 bases, V lost 2 bases, and 2 bases had no gene match. The CDR3 spans 14 residues. The CDR3 DNA reads TGTGCCATCAGTGAGCGGGGGGGCCCAGATACGCAGTATTTT. This translates into CAISERGGPDTQYF.

This clone has just one count. CDR3 in amino acids: CASSLGGNNYGYTF. CDR3 coding DNA: TGTGCCAGCAGCTTAGGGGGCAATAACTATGGCTACACCTTC. The rearrangement uses TRBV7-6 and TRBJ1-2, with D possibly being TRBD1 (5 bases). This CDR3 region has 14 residues. The V end lost 1 base, the J end lost 1 base, and 7 bases lay between the germline ends. Germline CDR1 reads SGHVS; CDR2 reads FNYEAQ.

V usage is TRBV2 and J usage is TRBJ1-2; maybe TRBD1 (6 bases). V was cut by 4 bases and J by 5 bases, with 11 bases left in between. The CDR3 totals 13 residues. Germline CDR1 reads SNHLY; CDR2 reads FYNNEI. The CDR3 reads CASSGAGTYGYTF. DNA for the CDR3: TGTGCCAGCAGTGGTGCAGGGACATATGGCTACACCTTC.